Below, one T cell receptor (beta chain) is given with its context. Its antigen is currently not known. The record has no base qualities; no much larger clone is one base away. The receptor library was made with the immunoSEQ multiplex PCR assay. Rearranged TCR beta chain sequences were amplified with the hsTCRB Kit following the manufacturer's protocol. Sequencing of TCRB libraries was carried out on an Illumina MiSeq. As for how the authors treated the data: The kit vendor's proprietary platform handled demultiplexing, trimming and gene mapping. As stored in TCRdb, this immuneACCESS dataset retains in-frame rearrangements with V and J assigned. A fraction of the clones does not appear; measured against another copy, unresolved V genes explain less than half of the discrepancy, and the remainder lacks a known reason. V and J calls and clone size come straight from that table; D and trimming were deduced from the DNA. For this sample there are fewer than 70,000 clones; more than 75% appear just once. The top ten hold 1.5% to 2.5% of the sample.

The sample originates from a study of a mutant IDH1 vaccine in newly diagnosed glioma (dated by TCRdb to the early 2020s). Some background on the complete study: In the chemotherapy-containing groups, vaccination started alongside temozolomide cycles, whereas in patients who had radiotherapy alone it started 4-6 weeks after radiotherapy. Of the approximately 29 treated patients, roughly 60% were male and roughly 38% were female, and a mean age of roughly 40 years was recorded. Before enrollment, patients had received standard therapy of radiotherapy alone, temozolomide alone, or radiochemotherapy with temozolomide; most received the combination. The week-35 safety follow-up was designated visit V12, and the week-47 end of study was designated visit V13. Peripheral blood samples were drawn at six visits, namely V03 (baseline), V05, V07, V10, V12 and V13. Longitudinal TCRB deep sequencing was performed for about two dozen treated patients wherever samples were available for exploratory analyses.

Reading the label with the study, this specimen's time point is: week 35, safety follow-up. Every vaccine dose consisted of 300 ug of a 20-mer mutant IDH1 peptide in Montanide, administered subcutaneously together with topical imiquimod. Across visits V03 through V10, patients got a total of eight vaccinations, given in weeks 1, 3, 5, 7, 11, 15, 19 and 23. The donors had newly diagnosed IDH1-mutant astrocytomas of WHO grade 3 or 4 that showed loss of nuclear ATRX. The samples were drawn from NOA16, a multicentre, single-arm, open-label phase I trial in Germany that tested a mutant IDH1 peptide vaccine in humans for the first time. The DNeasy Blood and Tissue Kit was used to extract genomic DNA from EDTA blood for TCRB sequencing. CDR1 is given as SEHNR and CDR2 as FQNEAQ, both from the germline V gene (reference sequence). The CDR3 holds 14 amino acids from the cysteine to the phenylalanine. Of all the DNA, just the CDR3 is kept, 42 bases in frame from base 1.

Overall study results and their limits: According to the authors, sample limitations meant that analyses of patient blood samples could not be reproduced. Changes in the top peripheral T cell clonotypes picked up by TCRB sequencing did not appear to be linked to pseudoprogression. Across multiple MHC alleles, vaccine-induced immune responses were seen in 90% to 95% of patients. Availability determined which PBMC samples were chosen for TCRB deep sequencing.

The chain is assembled from TRBV7-9 and TRBJ2-5, with the D gene not clear enough to name. The DNA end is more similar to TRBJ2-7, so the J call may be wrong. Sequenced here: PBMCs, sampled from a glioma patient whose treatment included an IDH1 peptide vaccine. This clonotype was obtained from a man aged 30-40 years with glioma. The nucleotide sequence reads TGTGCCAGCAGCCCTGTGGCTAATGGCTACGAGCAGTACTTC. It specifies CASSPVANGYEQYF.